The 28 T cell receptor beta chains given below trace back to one sample, sequenced in a study of blood T cell repertoires in COVID-19. Generated by immunoSEQ multiplex PCR, the TCRdb table keeps only in-frame clones and is missing some. The sample includes some 180,000 clones, approximately 89% of them seen just once. Sequenced: PBMCs or T cells enriched from blood (not recorded which). These receptors were taken from a man between 40 and 49 years old who had recovered from COVID-19.

This clone has a single count. The genes are TRBV21-1 and TRBJ1-5; TRBD1 is the table's D call, not checked against the DNA. TRBV21-1 is marked as a pseudogene. There are 15 residues in the CDR3. DNA for the CDR3: TGTGCCAGCAGCAAGATGACAGGGGAGGGCCAGCCCCAGCATTTT. This gives the protein CASSKMTGEGQPQHF.

This chain connects TRBV2 to TRBJ1-1; unclear D gene. V gave up 1 base and J gave up 1 base, with 4 bases separating them. The CDR3 contains 13 residues. Germline CDR1 is SNHLY and CDR2 is FYNNEI. This CDR3 reads CASSEDTNTEAFF. CDR3 DNA sequence: TGTGCCAGCAGTGAAGACACGAACACTGAAGCTTTCTTT.

V gene TRBV27 combines with J gene TRBJ1-2; 7 bases map to TRBD1. Trimming at V came to 5 bases and at J to 3 bases, leaving 3 bases not matched to a gene. This CDR3 contains 13 residues. The germline gives CDR1 MNHEY, CDR2 SMNVEV (reference sequence). The CDR3 DNA follows: TGTGCCAGCAGTCCGGGGACAGACTATGGCTACACCTTC. Translation gives CASSPGTDYGYTF.

There are a few counts of this clone. The gene calls are TRBV3-1 (or the pseudogene TRBV3-2) and TRBJ1-1, with D perhaps TRBD1 (5 bases). The V gene lost 0 bases and the J gene lost 11 bases, with 10 bases spanning the gap. The V gene's germline CDR1 is LGHDT and CDR2 YNNKEL (reference sequence). The CDR3 totals 12 residues. For the CDR3, the DNA is TGTGCCAGCAGCCAAGAGGGGACTACGGCTTTCTTT. Translation: CASSQEGTTAFF.

The chain carries TRBV12-5 and TRBJ2-1, with D perhaps TRBD2 (7 bases). There are 15 residues in the CDR3. CDR1 is LGHNT and CDR2 is FRNRAP in the germline V gene. V was trimmed by 7 bases and J by 2 bases, leaving 15 bases between them. The CDR3 nucleotides are TGTGCTAGTGCTCTAGGGGGGACTACCTACAATGAGCAGTTCTTC. Translation: CASALGGTTYNEQFF.

The chain uses TRBV5-6 and TRBJ1-5; D is unresolved. Germline loops: CDR1 SGHDT, CDR2 YYEEEE. The CDR3 consists of 16 residues. Trimming shortened V by 1 base and J by 2 bases, and 13 bases separated the two germline ends. For the CDR3, the DNA is TGTGCCAGCAGCTTGAGTTTATTGGAGGGCAATCAGCCCCAGCATTTT. Translation gives CASSLSLLEGNQPQHF.

The chain has TRBV24-1 and TRBJ2-1; 7 bases map to TRBD1. The V and J ends lost 4 bases and 8 bases, in that order; junction bases with no gene match: 7. Germline CDR1 KGHDR, CDR2 SFDVKD. CDR3 length: 14 amino acids. The CDR3 loop is CATSDLNTGDEQFF. CDR3 nucleotides: TGTGCCACCAGTGACCTTAATACAGGGGATGAGCAGTTCTTC.

The chain recombines TRBV28 with TRBJ1-2; tentatively, D is TRBD1 (6 bases). From germline, CDR1 is MDHEN and CDR2 SYDVKM. This CDR3 has 14 amino acids. V lost 7 bases to trimming and J lost 1 base, with 13 bases between them. CDR3 DNA: TGTGCCAGCATCCGACAGGAACTTAACTATGGCTACACCTTC. It translates to CASIRQELNYGYTF.

This clone appeared once. J is TRBJ1-4 and V is TRBV5-4; TRBD1 agrees at 7 bases. With V trimmed by 1 base and J by 7 bases, 13 bases remained unmatched. There are 17 residues in the CDR3. CDR1 is SGHNT and CDR2 is YYREEE in the germline V gene (reference sequence). CDR3 sequence: CASSLSAGGTVGEKLFF. CDR3 coding DNA: TGTGCCAGCAGCTTGTCCGCGGGGGGGACAGTGGGTGAAAAACTGTTTTTT. Based on the CDR3 plus reference TRBV5-4 and TRBJ1-4, the full variable domain is ETGVTQSPTHLIKTRGQQVTLRCSSQSGHNTVSWYQQALGQGPQFIFQYYREEENGRGNFPPRFSGLQFPNYSSELNVNALELDDSALYLCASSLSAGGTVGEKLFFGSGTQLSVL.

V is TRBV27 and J is TRBJ2-7; 11 nucleotides agree with TRBD2. Germline CDR1 and CDR2: MNHEY and SMNVEV (reference sequence). Trimming took 5 bases from V and 4 from J; bases not matched to a gene: 7. CDR3 length equals 15 residues. The CDR3 reads CASSPTSGIGYEQYF. The CDR3 region has the DNA TGTGCCAGCAGTCCGACTAGCGGGATAGGTTACGAGCAGTACTTC.

The gene calls are TRBV5-1 and TRBJ2-7, with 10 bases fitting TRBD2. In germline, CDR1 is SGHRS, CDR2 YFSETQ. This CDR3 is built from 15 residues. V was clipped by 9 bases and J by 2 bases; unmatched bases: 11. CDR3 nucleotide sequence: TGCGCCACCCCGCGGCTAGCGGGAGTCCCCTACGAGCAGTACTTC. This codes for CATPRLAGVPYEQYF.

This chain joins TRBV11-2 and TRBJ1-5; 8 nucleotides line up with TRBD1. V trimming: 5 bases; J trimming: 6 bases; junction bases outside the gene matches: 9. The germline gives CDR1 SGHAT, CDR2 FQNNGV. There are 15 residues in the CDR3. CDR3 in DNA: TGTGCCAGCAGCCTTGGACAGGGAAGTTTTCAGCCCCAGCATTTT. Protein product: CASSLGQGSFQPQHF.

In this sample, this clone turned up many times. The chain links TRBV7-2 to TRBJ1-2; 9 bases match TRBD1. Per the germline V gene, CDR1 is SGHTA and CDR2 is FQGNSA. After removal of 5 bases from V and 4 bases from J, the junction contained 8 bases not matched to a gene. CDR3 length equals 15 residues. As DNA, the CDR3 is TGTGCCAGCAGCCCAGGACAGGGGCACGGCTATGGCTACACCTTC. Translation: CASSPGQGHGYGYTF. Combining the CDR3 with reference TRBV7-2 and TRBJ1-2 gives the whole variable domain GAGVSQSPSNKVTEKGKDVELRCDPISGHTALYWYRQSLGQGLEFLIYFQGNSAPDKSGLPSDRFSAERTGGSVSTLTIQRTQQEDSAVYLCASSPGQGHGYGYTFGSGTRLTVV.

The rearrangement uses TRBV10-3 and TRBJ1-2; 7 bases are a match to TRBD1. Trimming removed 4 bases from V and 2 bases from J; junction bases left unmatched: 10. Germline V gene sequence: CDR1 ENHRY, CDR2 SYGVKD. This CDR3 comprises 16 residues. This CDR3 is CAISVHRGQNNYGYTF. Here the CDR3 DNA reads TGTGCCATCAGTGTGCATCGGGGACAGAACAACTATGGCTACACCTTC.

The V and J genes are TRBV5-6 and TRBJ2-7; 9 bases map to TRBD1. The ends lost 4 bases at V and 6 bases at J; junction bases unmatched: 8. Germline V gene sequence: CDR1 SGHDT, CDR2 YYEEEE. The CDR3 is 14 residues long. CDR3 region: CASSHLDRGGEQYF. CDR3 bases: TGTGCCAGCAGCCATTTGGACAGGGGAGGCGAGCAGTACTTC.

The sample holds a few counts of this clone. The chain links TRBV9 to TRBJ2-2; D not certain. Trimming removed 3 bases from V and 0 bases from J, with 15 bases in between. The CDR3 consists of 17 residues. Germline-derived CDR1 and CDR2 are SGDLS and YYNGEE. The DNA of the CDR3 is TGTGCCAGCAGCGGCCGATCATCGAGCGCGAACACCGGGGAGCTGTTTTTT. Residues: CASSGRSSSANTGELFF.

This chain uses TRBV5-6 with TRBJ2-5; 14 bases map to TRBD2. J was trimmed by 4 bases and V by 4 bases; bases with no gene match: 6. This CDR3 is built from 16 residues. CDR1 is SGHDT, CDR2 YYEEEE, per germline. The CDR3 sequence: CASSPLTSGGGETQYF. CDR3 DNA sequence: TGTGCCAGCAGCCCCCTGACTAGCGGGGGGGGAGAGACCCAGTACTTC.

This clone turned up a few times. J is TRBJ1-5 and V is TRBV27; 9 bases are shared with TRBD1. From germline, CDR1 is MNHEY and CDR2 SMNVEV (reference sequence). This CDR3 comprises 14 residues. V was clipped by 7 bases and J by 3 bases; unmatched bases: 4. CDR3 sequence (DNA): TGTGCCAGCATGACAGGGGGATTCAATCAGCCCCAGCATTTT. Its protein product is CASMTGGFNQPQHF.

The rearrangement links TRBV20-1 to TRBJ2-1, with a tentative D call TRBD2 (5 bases). From germline, CDR1 is DFQATT and CDR2 SNEGSKA (reference sequence). V was pared by 3 bases and J by 8 bases, with 8 bases between. This CDR3 is built from 11 residues. CDR3 loop: CSASLGDEQFF. The CDR3 DNA reads TGCAGTGCTAGCCTGGGAGATGAGCAGTTCTTC.

As concerns this clone: The junction differs from germline at one of its ends, possibly a read error. J is TRBJ1-1 and V is TRBV7-9; D possibly corresponds to TRBD1 (6 bases). The CDR3 is 12 residues long. Germline CDR1 and CDR2: SEHNR and FQNEAQ (reference sequence). CDR3 sequence: CASSLSGGLDDF. The CDR3 nucleotides are TGTGCCAGCAGCTTATCGGGGGGGCTGGACGATTTT.

The rearrangement links TRBV6-4 to TRBJ1-4; tentatively, D is TRBD1 (6 bases). Per germline, CDR1 MRHNA and CDR2 SNTAGT. V was cut by 2 bases and J by 8 bases, with 12 bases left in between. CDR3 length equals 14 residues. This CDR3 reads CASSDADSIEKLFF. The CDR3 coding sequence is TGTGCCAGCAGTGACGCGGACAGCATAGAAAAACTGTTTTTT.

The chain uses TRBV11-3 and TRBJ2-7; D is perhaps TRBD2 (5 bases). Trimming stripped 3 bases from V and 2 bases from J, with 14 bases between. The CDR3 totals 15 residues. Per the germline V gene, CDR1 is SGHNT and CDR2 is YENEEA. The CDR3 loop is CASSFTGRSTYEQYF. DNA of the CDR3: TGTGCCAGCAGCTTCACGGGGAGATCCACCTACGAGCAGTACTTC.

V and J are TRBV6-4 and TRBJ2-1, with 7 bases identical to TRBD2. This CDR3 is built from 15 residues. J was trimmed by 2 bases and V by 5 bases; bases with no gene match: 6. Germline V gene lookup returns CDR1 MRHNA and CDR2 SNTAGT. This chain's CDR3 is CASSSSGGTYNEQFF. CDR3 bases: TGTGCCAGCAGTTCTAGCGGAGGGACCTACAATGAGCAGTTCTTC.

This clone was seen a few times. The chain combines TRBV20-1 with TRBJ1-2, with no clear D. Germline V gene lookup returns CDR1 DFQATT and CDR2 SNEGSKA (reference sequence). The V and J ends lost 3 bases and 4 bases respectively, with 18 bases between them. The CDR3 length is 15 residues. The CDR3 nucleotides are TGCAGTGCTAGTAAAGGCACCAGGCAAGCCTATGGCTACACCTTC. Translating gives CSASKGTRQAYGYTF.

This clone was seen more than once but under ten times. One end of the junction fails to match germline, which may point to a read error. The gene calls are TRBV7-7 and TRBJ2-2; maybe TRBD2 (6 bases). The CDR3 has 16 amino acids. Germline CDR1 SSHAT, CDR2 FNYEAQ (reference sequence). CDR3 sequence reads: CASSPEIVGLTGELFF. In DNA, the CDR3 is TGTGCTAGCAGCCCCGAGATCGTGGGACTCACCGGGGAGCTGTTTTTT.

This clone occurred once. This rearrangement joins TRBV27 to TRBJ2-7, with D perhaps TRBD1 (5 bases). CDR1 is MNHEY and CDR2 is SMNVEV in the germline V gene (reference sequence). V lost 3 bases and J lost 3, with 9 bases in between. There are 13 residues in the CDR3. In nucleotides, the CDR3 is TGTGCCAGCAGTTTCGATAGGGGCTACGAGCAGTACTTC. It encodes CASSFDRGYEQYF.

This clone was picked up a small number of times. The chain couples TRBV2 to TRBJ1-6; 11 bases match TRBD1. CDR1 is SNHLY, CDR2 FYNNEI, per germline. The CDR3 has 13 residues. V lost 8 bases and J lost 7; bases outside the gene matches: 1. This CDR3 is CASWDRGNSPLHF. The CDR3 nucleotides are TGTGCCAGCTGGGACAGGGGGAATTCACCCCTCCACTTT.

This clone was counted a few times. The V call is TRBV28, the J call TRBJ2-1; a weak D match, TRBD1 (6 bases). The CDR3 is 17 amino acids. The V end was cut by 3 bases, the J end by 4 bases, with 19 bases between. The germline V gene encodes CDR1 MDHEN and CDR2 SYDVKM. In DNA form, the CDR3 reads TGTGCCAGCAGTTTTCGAGAGACAGGACGAAGATACAATGAGCAGTTCTTC. Translation gives CASSFRETGRRYNEQFF. Filled out from reference TRBV28 and TRBJ2-1, the complete variable domain reads DVKVTQSSRYLVKRTGEKVFLECVQDMDHENMFWYRQDPGLGLRLIYFSYDVKMKEKGDIPEGYSVSREKKERFSLILESASTNQTSMYLCASSFRETGRRYNEQFFGPGTRLTVL.